The 14 T cell receptor beta chains in this list originate from one sample, sequenced in a study of OX40 agonist ivuxolimab in advanced cancers. Receptor amplification or capture employed the immunoSEQ multiplex PCR assay. The table was pulled from immuneACCESS by TCRdb, which kept in-frame rearrangements only. Such tables lose some clones; where checked, under half of the loss comes from unresolved V genes, and the rest has no known cause. For this sample the table gives 50,000 to 55,000 clones, of which roughly 84% were detected only once. The ten largest account for approximately 4.6% of the sample. Sequenced material: CD4+ or CD8+ T cells sorted from blood, taken in a trial of the OX40 agonist ivuxolimab. The receptors shown here come from an adult with an advanced solid tumor such as melanoma, head and neck, liver or kidney cancer.

This clone was found once. V gene TRBV30 combines with J gene TRBJ1-2; 8 bases map to TRBD1. The V gene's germline CDR1 is GTSNPN and CDR2 SVGIG (reference sequence). This CDR3 is built from 12 residues. V lost 3 bases, J lost 6 bases, and 3 bases stayed unmatched. The chain's CDR3 is CAWRWTGNGYTF. The CDR3 coding sequence is TGTGCCTGGAGATGGACAGGGAATGGCTACACCTTC. Full variable domain (outside the CDR3, taken from reference TRBV30 and TRBJ1-2): SQTIHQWPATLVQPVGSPLSLECTVEGTSNPNLYWYRQAAGRGLQLLFYSVGIGQISSEVPQNLSASRPQDRQFILSSKKLLLSDSGFYLCAWRWTGNGYTFGSGTRLTVV.

This chain connects TRBV29-1 to TRBJ1-5, with TRBD1 matching over 8 bases. Looked up from germline, CDR1 is SQVTM and CDR2 is ANQGSEA. The CDR3 runs to 15 residues. Trimming removed 8 bases from V and 1 base from J; junction bases left unmatched: 10. As DNA, the CDR3 is TGCAGCCGGCCGGGACAGGTTAGCAGCAATCAGCCCCAGCATTTT. Protein product: CSRPGQVSSNQPQHF.

The V gene is TRBV2, the J gene TRBJ2-7; 11 positions agree with TRBD2. This CDR3 is 12 amino acids long. After removal of 4 bases from V and 12 bases from J, the junction contained 5 bases not matched to a gene. CDR1 and CDR2 (germline): SNHLY, FYNNEI. CDR3: CASSGGLADRYF. The CDR3 DNA reads as TGTGCCAGCAGTGGGGGACTAGCGGATAGGTACTTC.

J is TRBJ2-5 and V is TRBV7-2; D unresolved. There are 13 residues in the CDR3. Per the germline V gene, CDR1 is SGHTA and CDR2 is FQGNSA. V dropped 1 base and J dropped 7 bases, with 10 bases sitting between them. Written as DNA, the CDR3 is TGTGCCAGCAGCTTAGTGGGATATGGGACCCAGTACTTC. Its protein is CASSLVGYGTQYF.

The V call is TRBV11-3, the J call TRBJ2-4; TRBD1 matches at 10 bases. The CDR3 has 17 residues. Germline V gene data show CDR1 as SGHNT and CDR2 as YENEEA. V trimming: 5 bases; J trimming: 1 base; junction bases outside the gene matches: 8. CDR3 DNA sequence: TGTGCCAGCAGCGGGGACAGGGGTGGGGGTGCCAAAAACATTCAGTACTTC. This translates into CASSGDRGGGAKNIQYF.

The chain has TRBV4-3 and TRBJ2-7; D might be TRBD2 (6 bases). Germline lookup yields CDR1 LGHNA and CDR2 YSLEER. Trimming left V 1 base short and J 2 bases short, with 12 bases between. The CDR3 is 15 amino acids. The CDR3 region has the DNA TGCGCCAGCAGCCAAGTAGGGGCGGGGCCCTACGAGCAGTACTTC. Its protein product is CASSQVGAGPYEQYF.

The genes are TRBV6-1 and TRBJ2-2, with D possibly TRBD1 on 6 matching bases. V was shortened by 6 bases and J by 8 bases, with 10 bases between the two germline ends. The germline gives CDR1 MNHNS, CDR2 SASEGT. The CDR3 spans 12 residues. Here the CDR3 reads CASSPTGGELFF. In DNA, the CDR3 is TGTGCCAGCAGCCCTACAGGGGGGGAGCTGTTTTTT.

The J gene is TRBJ1-4, the V gene TRBV12-5; D not certain. The ends were cut back, 5 bases at V and 5 bases at J, with 12 bases in the middle. CDR3 length: 14 amino acids. CDR1 and CDR2 (germline): LGHNT, FRNRAP. The CDR3: CASGPSRLNEKLFF. Written as DNA, the CDR3 is TGTGCTAGTGGTCCCTCCCGCCTAAATGAAAAACTGTTTTTT. Drawing the rest from reference TRBV12-5 and TRBJ1-4, the complete variable domain is DARVTQTPRHKVTEMGQEVTMRCQPILGHNTVFWYRQTMMQGLELLAYFRNRAPLDDSGMPKDRFSAEMPDATLATLKIQPSEPRDSAVYFCASGPSRLNEKLFFGSGTQLSVL.

This chain uses TRBV29-1 with TRBJ2-1; 10 bases are shared with TRBD1. This CDR3 contains 15 residues. Germline V gene lookup returns CDR1 SQVTM and CDR2 ANQGSEA. The ends lost 3 bases at V and 8 bases at J; junction bases unmatched: 10. CDR3 coding DNA: TGCAGCGTTGATAGACCGGGACAGGGGATTGATGAGCAGTTCTTC. This gives the protein CSVDRPGQGIDEQFF.

This sequence joins TRBV28 and TRBJ1-1, with D possibly TRBD1 on 6 matching bases. CDR1 MDHEN and CDR2 SYDVKM come from the germline V gene. The CDR3 extends over 19 amino acids. Trimming took off 7 bases at V and 1 base at J, with 28 bases between the two ends. The CDR3 region has the DNA TGTGCCAGCACCCTACCCCCCCGAGCTGGGGGCGGAGAGAACACTGAAGCTTTCTTT. Translating gives CASTLPPRAGGGENTEAFF.

The rearrangement links TRBV15 to TRBJ2-7; D not resolved. CDR3 length: 14 residues. Trimming took off 1 base at V and 4 bases at J, with 11 bases between the two ends. The germline CDR1 and CDR2 sequences are LNHNV and YYDKDF (reference sequence). CDR3 in DNA: TGTGCCACCAGCAGAGCCCTTCAATCTTACGAGCAGTACTTC. Residues: CATSRALQSYEQYF.

The chain uses TRBV5-4 and TRBJ1-1; TRBD1 is a possible D gene (6 bases). Trimming stripped 4 bases from V and 4 bases from J, with 17 bases between. Per the germline V gene, CDR1 is SGHNT and CDR2 is YYREEE (reference sequence). The CDR3 length is 15 residues. The CDR3 nucleotides are TGTGCCAGCAGCGAGCCGGGGGCGGGTGGCACTGAAGCTTTCTTT. Translating gives CASSEPGAGGTEAFF.

The rearrangement joins TRBV19 to TRBJ2-7; possibly TRBD2 for D (5 bases). V was trimmed by 1 base and J by 3 bases, leaving 10 bases between them. Looked up from germline, CDR1 is LNHDA and CDR2 is SQIVND (reference sequence). The CDR3 is made up of 14 amino acids. CDR3 DNA: TGTGCCAGTAGTATAGTGATAGGGAGCTACGAGCAGTACTTC. This codes for CASSIVIGSYEQYF.

V usage is TRBV5-1 and J usage is TRBJ2-2; TRBD2 aligns across 12 bases. This CDR3 has 18 amino acids. V dropped 6 bases and J dropped 2; count of bases not matched to a gene: 11. Per the germline V gene, CDR1 is SGHRS and CDR2 is YFSETQ. The CDR3 sequence is CASTKNLAGGTNTGELFF. The CDR3 nucleotides are TGCGCCAGCACTAAAAATCTAGCGGGAGGGACTAACACCGGGGAGCTGTTTTTT. The entire variable domain, with the rest obtained from reference TRBV5-1 and TRBJ2-2, is as follows: KAGVTQTPRYLIKTRGQQVTLSCSPISGHRSVSWYQQTPGQGLQFLFEYFSETQRNKGNFPGRFSGRQFSNSRSEMNVSTLELGDSALYLCASTKNLAGGTNTGELFFGEGSRLTVL.